The table lists the clone carrying this TCR beta chain with a few counts. Only in-frame clones appear in the TCRdb table, and some are missing; sequencing was by immunoSEQ multiplex PCR. This repertoire shows about 79,000 clones, about 85% found once; its top ten account for roughly 4.8%. These data belong to a study of OX40 agonist ivuxolimab in advanced cancers. The germline V and J ends were trimmed by 5 bases and 0 bases, with 14 bases remaining between them. Germline CDR1 reads SEHNR; CDR2 reads FQNEAQ (reference sequence). The CDR3 has 15 amino acids. The rearrangement links TRBV7-9 to TRBJ2-7; D gene ambiguous. The receptor was isolated from an adult with an advanced solid tumor such as melanoma, head and neck, liver or kidney cancer. The sequencing used CD4+ or CD8+ T cells sorted from blood, collected in a trial of the OX40 agonist ivuxolimab. CDR3 protein: CASSPSLGSSYEQYF. CDR3 nucleotides: TGTGCCAGCAGCCCAAGCTTGGGAAGCTCCTACGAGCAGTACTTC.